The following is a T cell receptor (beta chain) sequence with its context. The antigen is unknown. These data are taken from a study of T cell repertoires in cytomegalovirus infection. Study background: Indications of both CMV infection and matching HLA type were provided by public TCR beta signatures.

Germline V gives CDR1 SGDLS, CDR2 YYNGEE. V was pared by 5 bases and J by 5 bases, with 14 bases between. This CDR3 region has 13 residues. TCRdb re-analysed the reads in MiXCR, keeping a single row per CDR3 protein. Of under 850,000 distinct CDR3 sequences listed, less than 40% are singletons. Study results and caveats: Clonotypes of TCR beta that were HLA-C-restricted and CMV-specific dominated the ex vivo response.

This TCR came from a human donor in good health (CMV status not recorded). Some clones in this sample may be carry-over from other donors' samples. Sequenced input: PBMCs. The chain is built from TRBV9 and TRBJ2-7; D perhaps matches TRBD2 (6 bases). The CDR3 DNA reads TGTGCCAGCAGTTCCGCCGGGAGCCACGAGCAGTACTTC. It translates to CASSSAGSHEQYF.